The sequence of this T cell receptor (beta chain) was determined in a study of T cell responses to AZD1222 COVID-19 vaccine. Study findings and constraints: Researchers took repertoire samples only after the peak T cell response had come. The donor group comprised mostly white British people and more females; the analysis possibly underestimated clonal diversity. With two AZD1222 doses given, Spike-specific TCR breadth and depth both rose. Along spike, vaccine-associated CD4 TCRs were found throughout, with dominance at 160-218 and 743-854.

The data were produced by immunoSEQ multiplex PCR, yet TCRdb's version contains in-frame clones alone and is incomplete. The data show more than 110,000 clones, about nine tenths seen once. As for this clone: No antigen is known for it.

V gave up 0 bases and J gave up 9 bases, with 7 bases separating them. Germline CDR1 is SGHNT and CDR2 is YYREEE (reference sequence). This CDR3 comprises 12 residues. This sample comprised peripheral blood, obtained on day 0 of AZD1222 vaccination. This chain connects TRBV5-4 to TRBJ1-3; D remains ambiguous. The TCR originated in an adult in good health. CDR3 in DNA: TGTGCCAGCAGCTTGGATTCGCGCACCATATATTTT. Translation: CASSLDSRTIYF.